The present entry profiles one T cell receptor (beta chain) with its context. There is no known antigen for this receptor. No per-base quality is available; no much larger clone lies one base away. The time point label on this specimen signifies: baseline before first vaccination. Vaccinee samples came from UK trials COV001 and COV002, including a single-blind randomized controlled phase 2/3 trial of AZD1222 (ChAdOx1 nCoV-19) in healthy adults. Trial participant PBMC samples were collected at day 0 and day 28 after the second dose for TCRbeta chain sequencing. Including the terminal cysteine and phenylalanine, the CDR3 comprises 13 residues. Of all the DNA, just the CDR3 is kept, 39 bases in frame from base 1. CDR1 and CDR2 are drawn from the germline V gene (reference sequence): MNHEY, SMNVEV. Trimming takes 5 bases from V and 5 bases from J, and the germline ends sit 12 bases apart. This entry comes from a study of T cell responses to AZD1222 COVID-19 vaccine (dated by TCRdb to the early 2020s). Describing the broader study: AZD1222 recipients given second doses at about 4 weeks or at about 12 weeks were pooled, since spike-specific TCR depth and breadth were not found to differ between the two schedules. A total of approximately 240 trial participants underwent TCR sequencing, of whom some 210 received two doses of AZD1222 and 26 received two doses of the MenACWY control vaccine. Trial participants were enrolled by age into subgroups of 18-55, 56-69 and 70-plus years, and roughly 150, 30 and 60 TCR-sequenced participants, respectively, were included in these subgroups. Findings and caveats that apply to the study as a whole: Because no day 14 peak-response samples were available, repertoires were characterized only after the peak T cell response. The 56-69-year group was small, and its depth increase did not reach significance, likely because of low power. CD4 TCRs associated with the vaccine covered the entire spike protein, and the dominant responses were in regions 160-218 and 743-854. After two AZD1222 doses, spike-specific TCR breadth and depth were significantly higher than at day 0 and than in MenACWY recipients. Reportedly, almost half of the unique spike-specific TCRs recognized epitopes lying outside the regions that are mutated in the B.1.351 and B.1.1.7 variants. Participants were mostly white British, with more females than males. The authors suggested clonal diversity may have been underestimated. Conclusions about previously exposed vaccinees are limited, since just 5 to 7 AZD1222 recipients were seropositive for SARS-CoV-2 at baseline.

The CDR3 regions of human TCRbeta chains were subjected to immunosequencing. In the authors' own workflow: TCRs in the repertoires were compared against a reference library of SARS-CoV-2-specific TCRs that had been generated with the MIRA antigen-specificity platform. Breadth was defined as the fraction of unique TCRs that were SARS-CoV-2-associated. Depth was defined as the fraction of total T cells that were SARS-CoV-2-associated. Using the MIRA data, each spike-specific TCR was mapped to the spike region that the TCR reacts to and placed in a CD4 or CD8 class. Log10-transformed breadth and depth values were compared by one-way ANOVA with Sidak's multiple comparisons tests. Sourced from immuneACCESS, this table was stored by TCRdb with only in-frame sequences that have V and J called. A share of the clones is absent; for the studies checked, an unresolved V gene accounts for under half, and the remainder has no known explanation. V and J calls and clone size follow that table, whereas D and trimming were derived from the DNA. The sample data list about 110,000 clones, and over 80% of these were observed just once. The biggest ten clones account for less than 8.5% of the sample.

In this chain, TRBV27 is recombined with TRBJ1-2, with the D gene call left open. The sequencing used peripheral blood, collected on day 0 of AZD1222 vaccination. This TCR was sampled from an adult in good health. CDR3 region: CASSQEGGYGYTF. The nucleotide sequence reads as follows: TGTGCCAGCAGTCAGGAGGGCGGGTATGGCTACACCTTC.